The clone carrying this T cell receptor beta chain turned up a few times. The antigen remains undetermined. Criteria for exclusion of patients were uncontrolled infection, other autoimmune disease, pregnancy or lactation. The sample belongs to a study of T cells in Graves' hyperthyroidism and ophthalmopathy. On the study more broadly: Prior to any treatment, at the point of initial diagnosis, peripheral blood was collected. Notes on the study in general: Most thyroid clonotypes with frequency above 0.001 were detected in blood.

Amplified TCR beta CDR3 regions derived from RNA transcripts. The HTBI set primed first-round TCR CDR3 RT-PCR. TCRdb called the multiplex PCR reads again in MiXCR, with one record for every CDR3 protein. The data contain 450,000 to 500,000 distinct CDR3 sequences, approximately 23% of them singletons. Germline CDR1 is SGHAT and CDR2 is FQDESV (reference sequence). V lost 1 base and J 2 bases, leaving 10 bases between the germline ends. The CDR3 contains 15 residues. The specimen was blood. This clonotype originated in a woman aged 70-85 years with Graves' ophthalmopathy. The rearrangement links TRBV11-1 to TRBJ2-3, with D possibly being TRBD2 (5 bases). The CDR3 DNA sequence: TGTGCCAGCAGCTTAGTGGGAGCGGACACAGATACGCAGTATTTT. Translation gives CASSLVGADTDTQYF.